This paragraph reports one T cell receptor beta chain. The CDR3 length is 15 residues. With V trimmed by 2 bases and J by 4 bases, 7 bases remained unmatched. Germline V lookup: CDR1 SGHRS, CDR2 YFSETQ. This record belongs to a study of blood T cell repertoires in COVID-19. The method was immunoSEQ multiplex PCR; TCRdb's version includes in-frame clones alone and lacks a portion of them. In the table there are 250,000 to 350,000 clones, around 87% of which are singletons. The TCR sequence derives from a woman in her 30s who had recovered from COVID-19. The chain is built from TRBV5-1 and TRBJ1-2; TRBD1 agrees at 8 bases. Sample: PBMCs or T cells enriched from blood (not recorded which). The CDR3, as DNA: TGCGCCAGCAGCTTAGGCAGGGGGCTGTCCTATGGCTACACCTTC. Translated, it gives CASSLGRGLSYGYTF.